These 10 T cell receptor beta chains were all obtained from the same sample, sequenced in a study of T-cell memory formation after mild COVID-19. In TCRdb, the 5' RACE reads were re-called with MiXCR into one record per CDR3 protein. The profile shows fewer than 95,000 distinct CDR3 sequences, approximately 15% of them singletons. Input material: PBMCs or a T cell subset sorted from them (not recorded which). The receptors derive from a man younger than 35 who had mild COVID-19 (a few samples of this study predate the infection). Cell type and time point are not known.

This chain links TRBV11-2 with TRBJ1-2; TRBD1 aligns across 9 bases. The CDR3 length is 19 residues. Germline trimming cut 0 bases from V and 3 bases from J; bases unmatched to any gene: 14. In germline, CDR1 is SGHAT, CDR2 FQNNGV. The CDR3 DNA follows: TGTGCCAGCAGCTTAGAACCCCCCCGGGACAGGGAGGTAGACTATGGCTACACCTTC. Protein product: CASSLEPPRDREVDYGYTF.

Here the CDR3 DNA reads TGTGCCAGCAGCTTAATTCCGGGGGTGGAGACCCAGTACTTC. Translated, it gives CASSLIPGVETQYF. The chain couples TRBV7-2 to TRBJ2-5, with TRBD2 as a possible D gene (6 bases). Germline V gives CDR1 SGHTA, CDR2 FQGNSA. The CDR3 consists of 14 residues. V lost 2 bases, J lost 5 bases, and 12 bases lay in between.

The CDR3 DNA follows: TGCGCCAGTACCCGGGACAGCTACACTGAAGCTTTCTTT. It is translated as CASTRDSYTEAFF. V gene TRBV5-1 combines with J gene TRBJ1-1, with TRBD1 identical over 7 bases. CDR1 is SGHRS and CDR2 is YFSETQ in the germline V gene. After removal of 8 bases from V and 3 bases from J, the junction contained 7 bases not matched to a gene. The CDR3 loop spans 13 amino acids. Based on the CDR3 plus reference TRBV5-1 and TRBJ1-1, the full variable domain is KAGVTQTPRYLIKTRGQQVTLSCSPISGHRSVSWYQQTPGQGLQFLFEYFSETQRNKGNFPGRFSGRQFSNSRSEMNVSTLELGDSALYLCASTRDSYTEAFFGQGTRLTVV.

This clonotype has only a few counts. The chain uses TRBV7-8 and TRBJ1-1; D is possibly TRBD1 (5 bases). Germline-derived CDR1 and CDR2 are SGHVS and FQNEAQ. The CDR3 totals 12 residues. V lost 9 bases and J 6 bases, leaving 14 bases between the germline ends. This CDR3 reads CASERGSAEAFF. CDR3 nucleotides: TGTGCCAGTGAGAGGGGAAGCGCTGAAGCTTTCTTT.

The table lists this clonotype with a few counts. J is TRBJ2-1 and V is TRBV11-2, with D possibly being TRBD1 (7 bases). CDR3 length: 15 residues. CDR1 and CDR2 (germline): SGHAT, FQNNGV. V was clipped by 3 bases and J by 10 bases, with 19 bases between them. The CDR3 DNA follows: TGTGCCAGCAGCTTCAGGGCAGGGGGGACGGGGGAGCAGTTCTTC. Translated: CASSFRAGGTGEQFF.

This clonotype showed up just a few times. The J gene is TRBJ1-2, the V gene TRBV28; TRBD1 is a possible D gene (5 bases). CDR1 and CDR2 from the germline V gene are MDHEN and SYDVKM. The CDR3 is 14 amino acids. V lost 6 bases and J 6 bases, leaving 17 bases between the germline ends. The DNA of the CDR3 is TGTGCCAGCAGCCGCGTGGGCAGGGAGGATGGCTACACCTTC. This gives the protein CASSRVGREDGYTF.

This clonotype was observed a handful of times. The J gene is TRBJ2-7, the V gene TRBV6-2 or TRBV6-3; the D call may be TRBD1 or TRBD2 (6 bases each). The CDR3 has 12 residues. Germline V CDR1 and CDR2: MNHEY, SVGEGT. Trimming stripped 8 bases from V and 4 bases from J, with 12 bases between. The CDR3 here is CASFGGGYEQYV. The CDR3, as DNA: TGTGCCAGCTTTGGAGGGGGGTACGAGCAGTACGTC.

This clonotype has a handful of counts. The V gene is TRBV6-5, the J gene TRBJ2-7; 10 nucleotides agree with TRBD1. The junction had 1 base not matched to a gene; V was cut back by 2 bases and J by 3 bases. CDR3 length: 14 amino acids. Germline V lookup: CDR1 MNHEY, CDR2 SVGAGI. The CDR3 DNA reads as TGTGCCAGCAGTTACCGGGACAGGGGCTACGAGCAGTACGTC. It encodes CASSYRDRGYEQYV.

This clonotype turned up a few times. The DNA of the CDR3 is TGTGCCAGCTCTAAGGCGGACACCATATATTTT. It codes for CASSKADTIYF. V usage is TRBV6-5 and J usage is TRBJ1-3; D is unresolved. V lost 8 bases, J lost 8 bases, and 10 bases lay in between. This CDR3 region has 11 residues. In germline, CDR1 is MNHEY, CDR2 SVGAGI.

This chain connects TRBV7-9 to TRBJ2-3; possibly TRBD2 for D (5 bases). CDR1 is SEHNR, CDR2 FQNEAQ, per germline (reference sequence). V lost 5 bases, J lost 6 bases, and 24 bases lay in between. The CDR3 is made up of 17 amino acids. The CDR3 nucleotides read TGTGCCAGCAGCCCGCCCAGGCTGTGGAGGACCAAGGATACGCAGTATTTT. Its translation is CASSPPRLWRTKDTQYF.